Following are 15 T cell receptor beta chains from one sample sequenced in a study of blood T cells in healthy people across ages. Then a second PCR, running about 6 to 11 cycles, was carried out with a sample-barcoded 5' primer and a J-beta primer mix. MiXCR, applied by TCRdb to the 5' RACE reads, yields one record per CDR3 protein. The table shows about 1 million distinct CDR3 sequences, with 40% to 45% occurring only once. The sample was blood. The receptor set was obtained from a woman in her sixties or seventies in good health.

The chain employs TRBV24-1 and TRBJ2-1, with TRBD1 as a possible D gene (6 bases). Trimming removed 3 bases from V and 10 bases from J, with 15 bases in between. Germline V gene data show CDR1 as KGHDR and CDR2 as SFDVKD. The CDR3 totals 14 residues. CDR3 nucleotides: TGTGCCACCAGTGATCGGGCTCGGACAGCCGAGCAGTTCTTC. Residues: CATSDRARTAEQFF.

The V and J genes are TRBV7-9 and TRBJ2-7; 7 bases map to TRBD2. CDR1 is SEHNR, CDR2 FQNEAQ, per germline (reference sequence). V was pared by 3 bases and J by 6 bases, with 11 bases of the junction left unmatched. The CDR3 length is 15 residues. CDR3 sequence (DNA): TGTGCCAGCAGCTTTGGGTTGGCGGGAGATTCCGAGCAGTACTTC. This gives the protein CASSFGLAGDSEQYF.

J is TRBJ2-1 and V is TRBV9, with TRBD2 as a possible D gene (5 bases). V lost 3 bases and J 4 bases, leaving 14 bases between the germline ends. Germline CDR1 SGDLS, CDR2 YYNGEE. The CDR3 runs 15 residues. CDR3 nucleotides: TGTGCCAGCAGCGGGGGAGCTCCCAGGTACAATGAGCAGTTCTTC. It specifies CASSGGAPRYNEQFF. Together with reference TRBV9 and TRBJ2-1, the CDR3 gives the full variable domain: DSGVTQTPKHLITATGQRVTLRCSPRSGDLSVYWYQQSLDQGLQFLIQYYNGEERAKGNILERFSAQQFPDLHSELNLSSLELGDSALYFCASSGGAPRYNEQFFGPGTRLTVL.

The CDR3 here is CASSKEWDASYEQYF. The CDR3 DNA reads as TGTGCCAGCAGCAAAGAGTGGGACGCCTCCTACGAGCAGTACTTC. The V and J genes are TRBV21-1 and TRBJ2-7; the D call in the table, TRBD1, was not verified against the DNA. TRBV21-1 is listed as a pseudogene. The CDR3 length is 15 residues.

CDR3: CASSWTGGGYDEQYF. The CDR3 DNA is TGCGCCAGCAGCTGGACAGGGGGTGGCTACGACGAGCAGTACTTC. The chain couples TRBV5-1 to TRBJ2-7; TRBD1 aligns across 10 bases. The germline V gene encodes CDR1 SGHRS and CDR2 YFSETQ. The CDR3 runs 15 residues. V trimming: 3 bases; J trimming: 5 bases; junction bases outside the gene matches: 8.

The rearrangement uses TRBV6-4 and TRBJ2-1, with TRBD2 matching 7 bases. CDR3 length: 15 residues. V lost 6 bases to trimming and J lost 4 bases; unmatched junction nucleotides: 9. CDR1 and CDR2 from the germline V gene are MRHNA and SNTAGT. The CDR3 is CASRTLAEIYNEQFF. The CDR3 nucleotides are TGTGCCAGCAGAACCCTAGCGGAAATATACAATGAGCAGTTCTTC.

The chain is built from TRBV29-1 and TRBJ2-2; D remains ambiguous. This CDR3 comprises 11 residues. The germline V gene has CDR1 SQVTM and CDR2 ANQGSEA. V was trimmed by 5 bases and J by 3 bases, leaving 4 bases between them. DNA for the CDR3: TGCAGCGTTCGGGACACCGGGGAGCTGTTTTTT. Encoded protein: CSVRDTGELFF.

A word on this clonotype: This clone may be a read error of a much larger clone one base away. J is TRBJ1-2 and V is TRBV20-1; D may be TRBD1 (6 bases). The CDR3 totals 13 residues. Germline CDR1 is DFQATT and CDR2 is SNEGSKA (reference sequence). CDR3 bases: TGCAGTGCTAGCTTAGTCAGGGGAAGTGGCTTCACCTTC. Translation: CSASLVRGSGFTF.

This clonotype was observed a handful of times. The V and J genes are TRBV3-1 and TRBJ1-2, with TRBD1 matching over 8 bases. From germline, CDR1 is LGHDT and CDR2 YNNKEL (reference sequence). The CDR3 length is 15 residues. V shed 4 bases and J 1 base; nucleotides not matched to a gene: 5. CDR3 DNA sequence: TGTGCCAGCAGCCTGCTTGACAGGGGTAACTATGGCTACACCTTC. Protein product: CASSLLDRGNYGYTF.

The chain is built from TRBV4-1 and TRBJ1-4, with D hard to call. The germline V gene has CDR1 MGHRA and CDR2 YSYEKL. Trimming removed 0 bases at V and 7 bases at J, with 15 bases between. This CDR3 is built from 16 residues. CDR3 sequence: CASSQDLMGLAEKLFF. CDR3 DNA: TGCGCCAGCAGCCAAGATCTTATGGGGTTAGCTGAAAAACTGTTTTTT.

The chain carries TRBV2 and TRBJ2-3; no firm D call. Trimming took off 9 bases at V and 2 bases at J, with 9 bases between the two ends. This CDR3 region has 12 residues. CDR1 is SNHLY and CDR2 is FYNNEI in the germline V gene. For the CDR3, the DNA is TGTGCCAGGAGCCACCTCACAGATACGCAGTATTTT. This codes for CARSHLTDTQYF.

The rearrangement joins TRBV27 to TRBJ1-4; D unclear. The germline CDR1 and CDR2 sequences are MNHEY and SMNVEV (reference sequence). The CDR3 totals 13 residues. V was cut by 8 bases and J by 5 bases, with 12 bases left in between. In DNA form, the CDR3 reads TGTGCCAGCCGCGCCAATATGAATGAAAAACTGTTTTTT. As protein: CASRANMNEKLFF. Full variable domain (rest looked up from reference TRBV27 and TRBJ1-4): EAQVTQNPRYLITVTGKKLTVTCSQNMNHEYMSWYRQDPGLGLRQIYYSMNVEVTDKGDVPEGYKVSRKEKRNFPLILESPSPNQTSLYFCASRANMNEKLFFGSGTQLSVL.

The table lists this clonotype with a few counts. CDR3 in amino acids: CASSPSPSGGVGETQYF. The CDR3 DNA sequence: TGTGCCAGCAGTCCCTCCCCTAGCGGGGGGGTGGGAGAGACCCAGTACTTC. J is TRBJ2-5 and V is TRBV27, with 12 bases fitting TRBD2. CDR1 and CDR2 (germline): MNHEY, SMNVEV (reference sequence). The CDR3 runs to 17 residues. The V gene end was trimmed by 5 bases and the J gene end by 4 bases; junction bases not matched to a gene: 11.

The rearrangement links TRBV30 to TRBJ2-7; maybe TRBD1 (6 bases). The germline CDR1 and CDR2 sequences are GTSNPN and SVGIG (reference sequence). The CDR3 has 12 residues. The V and J ends lost 3 bases and 2 bases respectively, with 8 bases between them. DNA of the CDR3: TGTGCCTGGAGCCAGGGGACCTACGAGCAGTACTTC. Translating gives CAWSQGTYEQYF.

Many counts were recorded for this clonotype. The chain combines TRBV20-1 with TRBJ2-1; 7 nucleotides match TRBD2. The length of the CDR3 is 16 residues. The germline gives CDR1 DFQATT, CDR2 SNEGSKA (reference sequence). The V segment lost 3 bases and the J segment 6 bases; nucleotides outside the gene matches: 14. The CDR3 DNA is TGCAGTGCTAGCAATCTAGCGGACCTGGGTGTCAATGAGCAGTTCTTC. Translating it yields CSASNLADLGVNEQFF.